This note documents a single T cell receptor beta chain sequence. As yet, its antigen is unknown. The sample comes from a study of vaccination and CD4 T cells after COVID-19. Study overall: The authors used overlapping spike peptides from SARS-CoV-2, HCoV-NL63, HCoV-OC43 and HCoV-229E to stimulate cells.

As for treatment: roughly ten-day PBMC culture with coronavirus spike peptide pools or control peptides (ViraFEST assay). CDR1 and CDR2 (germline): SGHAT, FQNNGV. The CDR3 sequence is 15 residues long. The V gene lost 4 bases and the J gene lost 5 bases, with 16 bases spanning the gap. Sequencing of DNA taken from cultured CD4+ T cells relied on the Oncomine TCR Beta short-read assay. Genomic DNA was taken out of cultured CD4+ T cells by extraction. TCRdb reprocessed the PCR reads via MiXCR and lists one record per CDR3 protein. The sample includes over 3,500 distinct CDR3 sequences, 21% seen only once; the top ten take under 20%.

The TCR was taken from a human donor who had recovered from COVID-19. V gene TRBV11-2 combines with J gene TRBJ2-3, with D possibly being TRBD2 (6 bases). Material: CD4+ T cells from blood, cultured in vitro. The CDR3 here is CASSSLAGGRDTQYF. Written as DNA, the CDR3 is TGTGCCAGCAGCTCACTAGCTGGAGGTCGAGATACGCAGTATTTT.